This is a list of T cell receptor beta chains from one sample in a study of vaccination and CD4 T cells after COVID-19. TCRdb redid the calling of the PCR reads with MiXCR, one entry per CDR3 protein. The table has roughly 15,000 distinct CDR3 sequences, approximately 55% seen once. What these receptors recognize is not known. Sequencing input: CD4+ T cells from blood, cultured in vitro. The receptors stem from a human donor who had recovered from COVID-19. Both conserved end residues are part of each CDR3. D genes are given only for firm matches. Size tells how often a clone was seen (once, few, many) or the class of an expanded clone, and some rows leave it out.

>NA|TRBV18|NA|TRBJ1-1
CASSPPGGRPTEAFF
TGTGCCAGCTCACCGCCAGGAGGGCGCCCCACTGAAGCTTTCTTT
>few|TRBV7-2|NA|TRBJ1-2
CASSPTTGRSGGYTF
TGTGCCAGCAGCCCTACGACGGGGAGAAGCGGTGGCTACACCTTC
>NA|TRBV11-2|TRBD2|TRBJ2-2
CASSLTGGTGELFF
TGTGCCAGCAGCTTAACGGGGGGGACCGGGGAGCTGTTTTTT
>NA|TRBV30|NA|TRBJ1-5
CAWSEGPSNQPQHF
TGTGCCTGGAGTGAGGGACCTAGCAATCAGCCCCAGCATTTT
>NA|TRBV5-6|NA|TRBJ2-7
CASSWRGPGEQYF
TGTGCCAGCAGCTGGAGGGGGCCGGGCGAGCAGTACTTC
>NA|TRBV20-1|TRBD2|TRBJ2-2
CSARRLAPNTGELFF
TGCAGTGCTAGGAGACTAGCGCCCAACACCGGGGAGCTGTTTTTT
>NA|TRBV20-1|NA|TRBJ1-5
CSASSIREGNQPQHF
TGCAGTGCTAGTTCAATACGGGAGGGTAATCAGCCCCAGCATTTT
>NA|TRBV10-3|NA|TRBJ2-5
CAISGGISRAQETQYF
TGTGCCATCAGTGGCGGGATCTCTAGAGCCCAAGAGACCCAGTACTTC
>NA|TRBV14|NA|TRBJ1-1
CASSPQTGLTEAFF
TGTGCCAGCAGCCCCCAAACGGGCCTTACGGAAGCTTTCTTT
>few|TRBV12-3/TRBV12-4|NA|TRBJ2-7
CASSTGYYEQYF
TGTGCCAGCAGTACAGGGTATTACGAGCAGTACTTC
>once|TRBV6-2/TRBV6-3|NA|TRBJ1-1
CASRQGTWEAFF
TGTGCCAGCAGACAGGGTACTTGGGAAGCTTTCTTT
>NA|TRBV3-1|NA|TRBJ2-3
CASSQRGYTQYF
TGTGCCAGCAGCCAACGTGGCTATACGCAGTATTTT
>NA|TRBV11-3|TRBD2|TRBJ2-1
CASSTYLAGGTYEQFF
TGTGCCAGCAGCACCTACCTAGCGGGAGGAACGTATGAGCAGTTCTTC
>NA|TRBV20-1|TRBD1|TRBJ1-4
CSARDTQGVNEKLFF
TGCAGTGCTAGAGATACCCAGGGGGTGAATGAAAAACTGTTTTTT
>NA|TRBV5-6|TRBD2|TRBJ2-7
CASSLTLGLAPYEQYF
TGTGCCAGCAGCTTGACTCTAGGACTAGCGCCTTACGAGCAGTACTTC
>NA|TRBV19|NA|TRBJ2-3
CASSRRQGTDTQYF
TGTGCCAGTAGTAGGAGACAGGGCACAGATACGCAGTATTTT
>NA|TRBV20-1|NA|TRBJ1-1
CSAKTGLRTEAFF
TGCAGTGCTAAAACAGGGTTGAGGACTGAAGCTTTCTTT
>NA|TRBV27|TRBD2|TRBJ2-1
CASKPGLGTYNEQFF
TGTGCCAGCAAGCCGGGACTAGGTACTTACAATGAGCAGTTCTTC
>NA|TRBV27|TRBD2|TRBJ2-3
CASTSTSGRIPDTQYF
TGTGCCAGCACCTCGACTAGCGGGAGGATACCAGATACGCAGTATTTT
>few|TRBV2|NA|TRBJ2-1
CASSTGTGQFF
TGTGCCAGCAGTACAGGGACGGGGCAGTTCTTC
>NA|TRBV7-3|NA|TRBJ2-2
CASSILANTGELFF
TGTGCCAGCAGCATTCTAGCGAACACCGGGGAGCTGTTTTTT
>few|TRBV7-3|NA|TRBJ1-1
CASSPGPGNTEAFF
TGTGCCAGCAGTCCAGGGCCGGGGAACACTGAAGCTTTCTTT